Only a few counts were recorded for the clone carrying this TCR beta chain. Its matching antigen is unknown. TCRdb re-analysed the RT-PCR reads in MiXCR, keeping a single row per CDR3 protein. The table shows some 600,000 distinct CDR3 sequences, with around 15% occurring only once. The sample belongs to a study of response to subunit inactivated influenza vaccine. Trimming removed 7 bases from V and 6 bases from J, with 9 bases in between. CDR3 length: 12 amino acids. Germline lookup yields CDR1 LNHDA and CDR2 SQIVND (reference sequence). The study's findings and limits: The authors suggested that every seasonal influenza vaccination recruits few new T cells.

The chain has TRBV19 and TRBJ1-4; no clear D gene. This clonotype originated in a man between 50 and 59 years old who received an inactivated influenza vaccine. This specimen was PBMCs from blood, taken less than 15 days before vaccination. CDR3 nucleotide sequence: TGTGCCAGTAAGAAAAGGGATGAAAAACTGTTTTTT. This sequence encodes CASKKRDEKLFF.